The clone carrying this T cell receptor beta chain was recorded many times. The CDR3 length is 13 residues. The V gene lost 3 bases and the J gene lost 4 bases, with 9 bases spanning the gap. This sample is part of a study of patients and donors after allogeneic stem cell transplantation. MiXCR was run by TCRdb on the RT-PCR reads, yielding one entry per CDR3 protein. Among approximately 200,000 distinct CDR3 sequences, 38% were seen once, and the ten largest hold more than 9%. Material for sequencing was blood, either unsorted or a sorted T cell fraction (not recorded which). The chain is built from TRBV12-3 or TRBV12-4 and TRBJ1-2; D not resolved. This receptor was obtained from a human donor who was either an allogeneic HSCT recipient or a stem cell or donor lymphocyte infusion donor (not recorded which). It is not recorded whose cells these are; they may come from a transplant donor. CDR3 coding DNA: TGTGCCAGCAGTTTCGTAACTGCCTATGGCTACACCTTC. It yields the protein CASSFVTAYGYTF.